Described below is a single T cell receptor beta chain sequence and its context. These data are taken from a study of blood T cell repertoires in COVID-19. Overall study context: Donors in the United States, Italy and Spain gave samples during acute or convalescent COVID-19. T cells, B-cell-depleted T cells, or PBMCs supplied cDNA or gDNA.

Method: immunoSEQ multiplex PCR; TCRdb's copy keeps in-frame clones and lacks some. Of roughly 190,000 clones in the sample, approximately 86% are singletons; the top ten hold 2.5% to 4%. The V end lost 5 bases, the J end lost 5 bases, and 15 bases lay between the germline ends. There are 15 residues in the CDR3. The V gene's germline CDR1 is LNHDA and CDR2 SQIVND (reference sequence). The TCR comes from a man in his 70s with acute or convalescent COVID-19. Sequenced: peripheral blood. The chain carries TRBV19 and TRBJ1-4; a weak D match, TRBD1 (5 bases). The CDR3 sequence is CASSRTIQGNEKLFF. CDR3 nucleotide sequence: TGTGCCAGTAGTCGAACTATTCAGGGAAATGAAAAACTGTTTTTT.